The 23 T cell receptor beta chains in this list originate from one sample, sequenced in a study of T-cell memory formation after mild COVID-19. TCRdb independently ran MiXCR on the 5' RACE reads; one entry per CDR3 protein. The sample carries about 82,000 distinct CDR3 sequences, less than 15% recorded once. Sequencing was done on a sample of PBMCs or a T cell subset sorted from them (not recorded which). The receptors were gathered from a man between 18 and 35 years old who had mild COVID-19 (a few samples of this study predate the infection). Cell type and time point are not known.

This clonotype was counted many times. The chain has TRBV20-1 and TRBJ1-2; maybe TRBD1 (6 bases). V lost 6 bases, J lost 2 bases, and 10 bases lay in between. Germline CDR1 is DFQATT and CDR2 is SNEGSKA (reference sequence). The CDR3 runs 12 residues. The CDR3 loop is CSASGENYGYTF. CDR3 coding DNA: TGCAGTGCGTCAGGGGAAAACTATGGCTACACCTTC.

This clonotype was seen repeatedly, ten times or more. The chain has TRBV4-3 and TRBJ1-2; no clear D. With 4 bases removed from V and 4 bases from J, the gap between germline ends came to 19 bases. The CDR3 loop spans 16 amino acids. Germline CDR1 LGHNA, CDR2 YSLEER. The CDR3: CASSPQVATRVYGYTF. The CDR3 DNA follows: TGCGCCAGCAGCCCCCAAGTGGCGACCAGAGTCTATGGCTACACCTTC.

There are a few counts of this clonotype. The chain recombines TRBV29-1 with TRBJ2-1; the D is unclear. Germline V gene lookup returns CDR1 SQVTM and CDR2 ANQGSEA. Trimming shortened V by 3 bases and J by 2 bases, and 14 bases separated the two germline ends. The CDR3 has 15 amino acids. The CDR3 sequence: CSVDGLWRTYNEQFF. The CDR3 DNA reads TGCAGCGTTGACGGCCTGTGGAGAACCTACAATGAGCAGTTCTTC.

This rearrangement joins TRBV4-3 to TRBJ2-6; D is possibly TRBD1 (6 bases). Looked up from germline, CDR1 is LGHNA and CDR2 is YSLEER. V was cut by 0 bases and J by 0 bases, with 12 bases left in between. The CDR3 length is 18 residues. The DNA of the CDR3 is TGCGCCAGCAGCCAAGATTGGACAGACTCCTCTGGGGCCAACGTCCTGACTTTC. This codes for CASSQDWTDSSGANVLTF.

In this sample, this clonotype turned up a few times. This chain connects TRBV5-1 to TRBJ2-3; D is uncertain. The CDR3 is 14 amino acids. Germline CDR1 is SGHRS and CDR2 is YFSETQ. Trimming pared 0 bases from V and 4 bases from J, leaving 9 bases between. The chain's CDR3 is CASSLEAPPDTQYF. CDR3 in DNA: TGCGCCAGCAGCTTGGAGGCACCGCCAGATACGCAGTATTTT.

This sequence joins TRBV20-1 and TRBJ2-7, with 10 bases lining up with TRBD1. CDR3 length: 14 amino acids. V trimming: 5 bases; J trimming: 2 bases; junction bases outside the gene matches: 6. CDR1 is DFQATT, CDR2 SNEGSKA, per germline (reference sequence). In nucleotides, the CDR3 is TGCAGTGCTCGGACCGGGACAGGGGCCTACGAGCAGTACTTC. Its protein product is CSARTGTGAYEQYF.

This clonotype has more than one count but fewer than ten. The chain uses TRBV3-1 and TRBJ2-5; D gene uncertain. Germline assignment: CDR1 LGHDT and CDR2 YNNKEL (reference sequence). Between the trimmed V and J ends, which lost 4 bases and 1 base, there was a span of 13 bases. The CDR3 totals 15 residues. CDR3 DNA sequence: TGTGCCAGCAGCCCACCCTTGGCGGTCCAAGAGACCCAGTACTTC. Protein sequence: CASSPPLAVQETQYF.

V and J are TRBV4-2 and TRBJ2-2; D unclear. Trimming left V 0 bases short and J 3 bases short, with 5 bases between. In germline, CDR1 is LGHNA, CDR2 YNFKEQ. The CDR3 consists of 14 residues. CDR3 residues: CASSQEGYTGELFF. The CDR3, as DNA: TGTGCCAGCAGCCAAGAAGGATACACCGGGGAGCTGTTTTTT.

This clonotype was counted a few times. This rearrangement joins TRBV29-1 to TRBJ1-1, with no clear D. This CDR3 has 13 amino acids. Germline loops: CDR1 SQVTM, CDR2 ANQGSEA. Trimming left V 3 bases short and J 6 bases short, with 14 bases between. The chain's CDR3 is CSVEGPLGSEAFF. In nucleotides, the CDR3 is TGCAGCGTTGAGGGCCCCCTGGGCTCTGAAGCTTTCTTT.

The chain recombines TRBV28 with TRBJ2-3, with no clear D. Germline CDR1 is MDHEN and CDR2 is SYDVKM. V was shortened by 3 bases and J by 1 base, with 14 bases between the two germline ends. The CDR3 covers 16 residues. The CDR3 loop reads CASSFSHPRGTDTQYF. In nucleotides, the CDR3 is TGTGCCAGCAGTTTCTCACACCCTCGGGGCACAGATACGCAGTATTTT.

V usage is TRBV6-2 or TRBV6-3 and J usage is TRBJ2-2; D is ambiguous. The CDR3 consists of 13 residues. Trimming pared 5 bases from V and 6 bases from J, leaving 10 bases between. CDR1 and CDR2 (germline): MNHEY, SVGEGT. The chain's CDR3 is CASSLHMAGELFF. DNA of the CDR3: TGTGCCAGCAGTCTACATATGGCCGGGGAGCTGTTTTTT.

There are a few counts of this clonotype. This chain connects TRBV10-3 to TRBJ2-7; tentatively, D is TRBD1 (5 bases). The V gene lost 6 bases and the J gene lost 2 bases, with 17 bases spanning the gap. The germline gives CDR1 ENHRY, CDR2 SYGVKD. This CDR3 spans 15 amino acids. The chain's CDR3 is CAIRTTTGITYEQYF. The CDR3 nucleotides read TGTGCCATCAGGACCACCACAGGTATAACCTACGAGCAGTACTTC.

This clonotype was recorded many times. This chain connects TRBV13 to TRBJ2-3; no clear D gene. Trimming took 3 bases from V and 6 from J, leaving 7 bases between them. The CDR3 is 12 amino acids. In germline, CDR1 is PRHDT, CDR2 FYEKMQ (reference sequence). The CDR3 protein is CASSFMGDTQYF. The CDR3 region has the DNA TGTGCCAGCAGCTTCATGGGGGATACGCAGTATTTT.

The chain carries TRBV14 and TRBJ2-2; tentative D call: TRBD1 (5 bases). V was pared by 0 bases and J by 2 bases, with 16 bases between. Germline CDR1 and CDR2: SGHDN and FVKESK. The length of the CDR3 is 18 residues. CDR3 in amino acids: CASSQDRAQAGNTGELFF. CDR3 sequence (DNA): TGTGCCAGCAGCCAAGATCGGGCACAGGCAGGAAACACCGGGGAGCTGTTTTTT.

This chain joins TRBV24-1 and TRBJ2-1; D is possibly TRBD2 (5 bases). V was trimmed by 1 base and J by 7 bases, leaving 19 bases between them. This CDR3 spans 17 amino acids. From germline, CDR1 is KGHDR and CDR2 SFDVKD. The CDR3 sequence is CATSDFQSTLRENEQFF. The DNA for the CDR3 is TGTGCCACCAGTGATTTCCAAAGCACCCTTCGGGAAAATGAGCAGTTCTTC.

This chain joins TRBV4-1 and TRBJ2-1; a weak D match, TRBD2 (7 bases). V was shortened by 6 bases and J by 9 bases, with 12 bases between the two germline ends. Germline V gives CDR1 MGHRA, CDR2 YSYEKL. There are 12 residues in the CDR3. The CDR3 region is CASRRGGSEQFF. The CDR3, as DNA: TGCGCCAGCAGAAGGGGGGGCAGTGAGCAGTTCTTC.

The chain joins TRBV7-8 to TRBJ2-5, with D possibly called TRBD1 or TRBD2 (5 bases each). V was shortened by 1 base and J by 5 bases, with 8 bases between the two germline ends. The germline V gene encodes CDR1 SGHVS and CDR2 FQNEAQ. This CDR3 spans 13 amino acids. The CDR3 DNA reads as TGTGCCAGCAGCTTAGTGGGGGTGGAGACCCAGTACTTC. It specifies CASSLVGVETQYF.

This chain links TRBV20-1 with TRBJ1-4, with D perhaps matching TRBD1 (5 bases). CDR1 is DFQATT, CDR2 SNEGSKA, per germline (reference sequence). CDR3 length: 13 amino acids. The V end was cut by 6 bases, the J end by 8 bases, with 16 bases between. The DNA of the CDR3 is TGCAGTGCCCAAGCAGGGTTAAGGGAAAAACTGTTTTTT. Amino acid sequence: CSAQAGLREKLFF.

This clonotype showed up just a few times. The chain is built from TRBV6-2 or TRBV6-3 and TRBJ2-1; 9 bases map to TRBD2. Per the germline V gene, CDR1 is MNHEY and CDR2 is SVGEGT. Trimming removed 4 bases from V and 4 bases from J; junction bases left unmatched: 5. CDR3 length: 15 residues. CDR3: CASSWRGGLYNEQFF. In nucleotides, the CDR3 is TGTGCCAGCAGTTGGCGGGGGGGCCTGTACAATGAGCAGTTCTTC.

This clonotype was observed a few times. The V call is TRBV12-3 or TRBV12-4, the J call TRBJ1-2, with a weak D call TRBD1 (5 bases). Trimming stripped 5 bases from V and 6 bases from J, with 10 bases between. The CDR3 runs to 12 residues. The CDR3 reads CASSPQGDGYTF. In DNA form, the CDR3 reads TGTGCCAGCAGTCCTCAGGGCGATGGCTACACCTTC.

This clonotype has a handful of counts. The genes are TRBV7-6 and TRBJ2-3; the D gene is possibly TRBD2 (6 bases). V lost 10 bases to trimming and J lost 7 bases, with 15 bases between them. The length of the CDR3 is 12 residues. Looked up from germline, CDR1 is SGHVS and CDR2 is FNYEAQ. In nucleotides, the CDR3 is TGTGCCACCGGGACTTATCCCCATACGCAGTATTTT. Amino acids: CATGTYPHTQYF.

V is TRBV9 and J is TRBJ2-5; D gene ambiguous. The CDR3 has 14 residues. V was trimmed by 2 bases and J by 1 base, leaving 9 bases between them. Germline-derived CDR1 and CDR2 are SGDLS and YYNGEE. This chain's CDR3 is CASSVGRAQETQYF. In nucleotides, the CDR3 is TGTGCCAGCAGCGTTGGACGGGCCCAAGAGACCCAGTACTTC.

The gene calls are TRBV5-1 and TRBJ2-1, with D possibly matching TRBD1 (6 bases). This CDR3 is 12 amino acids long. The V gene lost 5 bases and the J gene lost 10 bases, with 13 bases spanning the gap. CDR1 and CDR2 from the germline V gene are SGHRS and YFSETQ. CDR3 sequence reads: CASSFGTPEQFF. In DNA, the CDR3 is TGCGCCAGCAGTTTCGGGACACCAGAGCAGTTCTTC. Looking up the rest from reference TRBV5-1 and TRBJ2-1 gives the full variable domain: KAGVTQTPRYLIKTRGQQVTLSCSPISGHRSVSWYQQTPGQGLQFLFEYFSETQRNKGNFPGRFSGRQFSNSRSEMNVSTLELGDSALYLCASSFGTPEQFFGPGTRLTVL.